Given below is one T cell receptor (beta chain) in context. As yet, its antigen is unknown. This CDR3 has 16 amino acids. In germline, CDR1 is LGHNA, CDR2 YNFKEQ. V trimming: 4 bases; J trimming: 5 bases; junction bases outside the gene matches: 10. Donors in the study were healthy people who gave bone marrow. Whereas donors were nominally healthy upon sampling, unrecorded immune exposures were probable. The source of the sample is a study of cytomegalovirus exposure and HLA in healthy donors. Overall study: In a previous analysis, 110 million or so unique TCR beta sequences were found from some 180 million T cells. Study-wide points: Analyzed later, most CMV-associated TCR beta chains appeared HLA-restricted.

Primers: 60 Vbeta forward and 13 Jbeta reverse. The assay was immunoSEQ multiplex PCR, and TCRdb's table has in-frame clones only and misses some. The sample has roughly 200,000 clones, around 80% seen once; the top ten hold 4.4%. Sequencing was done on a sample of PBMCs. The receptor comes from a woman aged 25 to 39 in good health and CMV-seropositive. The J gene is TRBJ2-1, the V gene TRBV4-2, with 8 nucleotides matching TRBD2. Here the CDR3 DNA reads TGTGCCAGCAGCCCCTTATCCGGGGGGGCGGACAATGAGCAGTTCTTC. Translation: CASSPLSGGADNEQFF.